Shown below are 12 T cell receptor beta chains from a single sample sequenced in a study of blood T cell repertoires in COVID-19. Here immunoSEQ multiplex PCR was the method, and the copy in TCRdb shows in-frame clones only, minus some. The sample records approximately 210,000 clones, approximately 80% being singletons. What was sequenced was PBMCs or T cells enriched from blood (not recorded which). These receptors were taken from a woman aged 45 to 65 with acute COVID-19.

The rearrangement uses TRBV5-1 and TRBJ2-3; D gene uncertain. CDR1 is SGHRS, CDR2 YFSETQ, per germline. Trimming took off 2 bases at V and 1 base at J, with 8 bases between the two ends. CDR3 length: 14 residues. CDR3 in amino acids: CASSFLTGTDTQYF. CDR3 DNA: TGCGCCAGCAGCTTTCTGACTGGCACAGATACGCAGTATTTT.

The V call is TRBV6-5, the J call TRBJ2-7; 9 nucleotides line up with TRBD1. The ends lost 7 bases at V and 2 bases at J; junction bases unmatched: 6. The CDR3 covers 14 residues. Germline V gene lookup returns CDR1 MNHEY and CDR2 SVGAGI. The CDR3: CASILGTGTYEQYF. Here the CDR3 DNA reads TGTGCCAGCATTCTCGGGACAGGGACCTACGAGCAGTACTTC.

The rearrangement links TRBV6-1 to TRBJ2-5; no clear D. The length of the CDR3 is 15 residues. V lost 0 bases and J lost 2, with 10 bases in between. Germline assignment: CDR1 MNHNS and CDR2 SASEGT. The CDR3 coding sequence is TGTGCCAGCAGTGAAGCTTTTAACAGACAAGAGACCCAGTACTTC. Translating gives CASSEAFNRQETQYF.

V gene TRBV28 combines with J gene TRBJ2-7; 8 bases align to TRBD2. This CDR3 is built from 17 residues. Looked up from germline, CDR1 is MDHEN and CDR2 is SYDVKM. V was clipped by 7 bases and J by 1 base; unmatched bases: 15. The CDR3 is CASNSPILADKSYEQYF. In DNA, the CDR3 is TGTGCCAGCAACAGTCCCATACTAGCGGATAAATCCTACGAGCAGTACTTC.

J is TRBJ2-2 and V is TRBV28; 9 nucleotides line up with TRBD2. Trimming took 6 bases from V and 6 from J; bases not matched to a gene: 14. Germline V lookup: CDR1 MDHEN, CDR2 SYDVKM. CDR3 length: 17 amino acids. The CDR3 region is CASSLGGLSGRAGELFF. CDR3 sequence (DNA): TGTGCCAGCAGCCTCGGGGGACTTAGCGGGAGAGCCGGGGAGCTGTTTTTT.

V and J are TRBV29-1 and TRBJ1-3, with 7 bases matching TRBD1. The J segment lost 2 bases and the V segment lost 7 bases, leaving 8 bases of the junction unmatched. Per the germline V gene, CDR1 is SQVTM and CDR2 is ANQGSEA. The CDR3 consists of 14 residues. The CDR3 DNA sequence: TGCAGCGCCATCAGACAGGGCACTGGAAACACCATATATTTT. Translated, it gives CSAIRQGTGNTIYF. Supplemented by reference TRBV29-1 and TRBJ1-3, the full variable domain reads SAVISQKPSRDICQRGTSLTIQCQVDSQVTMMFWYRQQPGQSLTLIATANQGSEATYESGFVIDKFPISRPNLTFSTLTVSNMSPEDSSIYLCSAIRQGTGNTIYFGEGSWLTVV.

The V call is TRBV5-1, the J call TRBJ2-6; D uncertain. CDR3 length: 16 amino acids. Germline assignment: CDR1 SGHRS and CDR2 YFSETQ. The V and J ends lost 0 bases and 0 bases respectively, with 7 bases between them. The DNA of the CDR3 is TGCGCCAGCAGCTTGGACGGTAGCTCTGGGGCCAACGTCCTGACTTTC. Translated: CASSLDGSSGANVLTF.

In nucleotides, the CDR3 is TGTGCCAGCCAGACTAGCGGGAGAGCAGATACGCAGTATTTT. Protein: CASQTSGRADTQYF. V is TRBV3-1 (or the pseudogene TRBV3-2) and J is TRBJ2-3, with TRBD2 identical over 12 bases. The CDR3 covers 14 residues. Unmatched junction bases numbered 4, after V lost 8 bases and J lost 4 bases. Germline V lookup: CDR1 LGHDT, CDR2 YNNKEL (reference sequence).

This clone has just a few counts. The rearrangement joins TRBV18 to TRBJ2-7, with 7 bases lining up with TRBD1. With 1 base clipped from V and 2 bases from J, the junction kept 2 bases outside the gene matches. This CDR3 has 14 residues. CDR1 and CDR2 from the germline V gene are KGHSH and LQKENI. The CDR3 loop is CASSPLTGAYEQYF. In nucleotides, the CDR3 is TGTGCCAGCTCACCACTCACAGGGGCCTACGAGCAGTACTTC.

The CDR3 region has the DNA TGCGCCAGCAGCTTGGCCACCGGGACTAGCGGGAGAAGCACAGATACGCAGTATTTT. Its protein product is CASSLATGTSGRSTDTQYF. V is TRBV5-1 and J is TRBJ2-3, with 14 bases aligning to TRBD2. Per the germline V gene, CDR1 is SGHRS and CDR2 is YFSETQ. This CDR3 spans 19 amino acids. With 0 bases clipped from V and 0 bases from J, the junction kept 6 bases outside the gene matches.

Here the CDR3 reads CASSPFGGSGETQYF. CDR3 nucleotides: TGTGCCAGCAGCCCCTTCGGCGGGAGTGGAGAGACCCAGTACTTC. V usage is TRBV9 and J usage is TRBJ2-5; the match to TRBD2 covers 7 bases. The CDR3 is 15 residues long. Unmatched junction bases numbered 10, after V lost 4 bases and J lost 4 bases. Germline-derived CDR1 and CDR2 are SGDLS and YYNGEE. The complete variable domain, with remaining parts taken from reference TRBV9 and TRBJ2-5, reads DSGVTQTPKHLITATGQRVTLRCSPRSGDLSVYWYQQSLDQGLQFLIQYYNGEERAKGNILERFSAQQFPDLHSELNLSSLELGDSALYFCASSPFGGSGETQYFGPGTRLLVL.

The CDR3 DNA is TGCGCCAGCAGTGAGCAGGGGGCGCGGCTAGCGGTAGGAAAAGAGACCCAGTACTTC. It specifies CASSEQGARLAVGKETQYF. This chain connects TRBV10-1 to TRBJ2-5, with D tentatively TRBD1 (8 bases). This CDR3 has 19 residues. Per germline, CDR1 WNHNN and CDR2 SYGVQD (reference sequence). V shed 2 bases and J shed 3 bases, with 25 bases lying between them.